This T cell receptor beta chain was recorded in a study of T cells in Graves' hyperthyroidism and ophthalmopathy. Hyperthyroidism in the patients, aged 18 to 65, was newly diagnosed and under 2 months in duration. It was uncontrolled infection, other autoimmune disease, pregnancy or lactation that excluded patients. Amplification targeted TCR beta CDR3 regions from RNA transcripts. A set of HTBI primers served as the primers for a first-round RT-PCR of the TCR CDR3. TCRdb re-called the multiplex PCR reads with MiXCR, one entry per CDR3 protein. The sample lists about 540,000 distinct CDR3 sequences; around 46% were seen once. This clonotype was found many times. The sequence was collected from a woman aged 18-35 years with Graves' hyperthyroidism. The sample was peripheral blood or thyroid tissue (not recorded which).

This chain's CDR3 is CSARPMSGRTYEQYF. CDR3 coding DNA: TGCAGTGCTAGACCCATGAGCGGGAGGACCTACGAGCAGTACTTC. The V call is TRBV20-1, the J call TRBJ2-7; 9 nucleotides line up with TRBD2. Looked up from germline, CDR1 is DFQATT and CDR2 is SNEGSKA (reference sequence). The length of the CDR3 is 15 residues. The V segment lost 2 bases and the J segment 2 bases; nucleotides outside the gene matches: 7.